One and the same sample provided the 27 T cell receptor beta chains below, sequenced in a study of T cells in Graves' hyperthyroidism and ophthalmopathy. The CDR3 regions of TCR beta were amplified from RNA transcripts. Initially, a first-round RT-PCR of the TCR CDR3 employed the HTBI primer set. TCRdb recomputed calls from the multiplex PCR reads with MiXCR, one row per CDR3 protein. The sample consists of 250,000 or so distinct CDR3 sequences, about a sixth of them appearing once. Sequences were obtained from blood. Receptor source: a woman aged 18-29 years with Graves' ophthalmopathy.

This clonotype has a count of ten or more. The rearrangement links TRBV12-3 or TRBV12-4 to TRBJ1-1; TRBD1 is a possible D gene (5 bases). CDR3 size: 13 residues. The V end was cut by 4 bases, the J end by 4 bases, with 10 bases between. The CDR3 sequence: CASSSGGVTEAFF. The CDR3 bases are TGTGCCAGCAGTTCTGGGGGGGTCACTGAAGCTTTCTTT.

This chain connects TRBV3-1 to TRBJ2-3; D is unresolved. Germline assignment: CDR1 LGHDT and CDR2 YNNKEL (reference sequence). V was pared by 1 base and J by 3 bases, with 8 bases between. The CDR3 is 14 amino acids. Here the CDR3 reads CASSQAPFTDTQYF. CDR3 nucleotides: TGTGCCAGCAGCCAAGCCCCTTTTACAGATACGCAGTATTTT.

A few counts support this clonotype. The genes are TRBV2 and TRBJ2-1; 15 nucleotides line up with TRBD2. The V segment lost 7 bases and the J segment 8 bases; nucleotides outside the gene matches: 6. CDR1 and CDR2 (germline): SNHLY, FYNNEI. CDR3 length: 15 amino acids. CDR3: CASISGTSGRYEQFF. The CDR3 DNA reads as TGTGCCAGCATTTCCGGGACTAGCGGGAGGTATGAGCAGTTCTTC.

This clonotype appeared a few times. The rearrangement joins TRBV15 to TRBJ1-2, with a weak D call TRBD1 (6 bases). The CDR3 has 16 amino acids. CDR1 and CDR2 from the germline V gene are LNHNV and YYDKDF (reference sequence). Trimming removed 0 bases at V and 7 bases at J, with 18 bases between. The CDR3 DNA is TGTGCCACCAGCAGAGATCGGGGCAGGGGCTCCTCTGGCTACACCTTC. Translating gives CATSRDRGRGSSGYTF.

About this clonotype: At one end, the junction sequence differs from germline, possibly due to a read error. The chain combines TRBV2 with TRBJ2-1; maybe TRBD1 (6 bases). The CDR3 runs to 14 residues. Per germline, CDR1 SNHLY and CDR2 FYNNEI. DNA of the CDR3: TGTACCAGCTACATCCCAGGGGATAGGGATGAGCAGTTCTTC. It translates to CTSYIPGDRDEQFF.

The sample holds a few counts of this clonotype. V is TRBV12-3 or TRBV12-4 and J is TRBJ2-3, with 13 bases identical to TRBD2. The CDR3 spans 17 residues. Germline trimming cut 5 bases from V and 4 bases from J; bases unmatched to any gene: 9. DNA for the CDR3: TGTGCCAGCAGTCCACCGGGACTAGCGGGGCAACCAGATACGCAGTATTTT. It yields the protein CASSPPGLAGQPDTQYF.

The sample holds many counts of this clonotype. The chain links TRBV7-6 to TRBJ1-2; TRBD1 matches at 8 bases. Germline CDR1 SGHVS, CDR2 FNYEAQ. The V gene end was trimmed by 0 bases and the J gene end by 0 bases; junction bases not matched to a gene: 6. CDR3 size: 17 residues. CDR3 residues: CASSLAWDRKANYGYTF. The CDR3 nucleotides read TGTGCCAGCAGCTTAGCGTGGGACAGGAAGGCTAACTATGGCTACACCTTC.

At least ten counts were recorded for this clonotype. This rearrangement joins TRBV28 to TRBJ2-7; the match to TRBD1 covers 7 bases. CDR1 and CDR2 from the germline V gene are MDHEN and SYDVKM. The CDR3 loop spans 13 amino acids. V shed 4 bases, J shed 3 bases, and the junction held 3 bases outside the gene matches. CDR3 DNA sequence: TGTGCCAGCAGTTCCGGGACAGTCTACGAGCAGTACTTC. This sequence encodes CASSSGTVYEQYF.

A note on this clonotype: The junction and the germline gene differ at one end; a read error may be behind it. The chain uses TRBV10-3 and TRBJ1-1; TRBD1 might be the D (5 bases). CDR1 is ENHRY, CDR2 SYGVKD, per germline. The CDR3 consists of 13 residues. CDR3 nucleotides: TGTGCCATCAGCACGACCCGGGGCACTGAACCTTTCTTT. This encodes CAISTTRGTEPFF.

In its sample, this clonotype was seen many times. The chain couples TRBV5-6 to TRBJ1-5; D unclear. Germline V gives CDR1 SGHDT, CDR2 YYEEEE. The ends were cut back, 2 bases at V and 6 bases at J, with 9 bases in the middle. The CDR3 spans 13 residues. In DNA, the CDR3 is TGTGCCAGCAGCTTCGGGGTAGGTCAGCCCCAGCATTTT. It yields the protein CASSFGVGQPQHF. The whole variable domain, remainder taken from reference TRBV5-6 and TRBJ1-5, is DAGVTQSPTHLIKTRGQQVTLRCSPKSGHDTVSWYQQALGQGPQFIFQYYEEEERQRGNFPDRFSGHQFPNYSSELNVNALLLGDSALYLCASSFGVGQPQHFGDGTRLSIL.

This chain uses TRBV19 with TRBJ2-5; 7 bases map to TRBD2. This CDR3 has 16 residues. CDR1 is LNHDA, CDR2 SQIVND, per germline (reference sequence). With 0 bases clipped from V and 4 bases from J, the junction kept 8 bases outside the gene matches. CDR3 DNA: TGTGCCAGTAGTATAGAAATCCTAGCGGCGCGAGAGACCCAGTACTTC. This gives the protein CASSIEILAARETQYF.

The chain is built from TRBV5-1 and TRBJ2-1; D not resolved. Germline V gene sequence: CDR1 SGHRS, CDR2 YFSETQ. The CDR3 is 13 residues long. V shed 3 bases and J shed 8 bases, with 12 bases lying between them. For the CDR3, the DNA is TGCGCCAGCAGCTGGGGAATCCTTGATGAGCAGTTCTTC. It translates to CASSWGILDEQFF.

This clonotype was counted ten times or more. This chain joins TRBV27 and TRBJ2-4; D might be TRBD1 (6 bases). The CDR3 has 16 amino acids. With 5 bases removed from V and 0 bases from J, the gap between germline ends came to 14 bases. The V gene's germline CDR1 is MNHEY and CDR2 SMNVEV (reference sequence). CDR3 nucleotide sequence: TGTGCCAGCAGTCAAAGGACAGATTTAGCCAAAAACATTCAGTACTTC. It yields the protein CASSQRTDLAKNIQYF.

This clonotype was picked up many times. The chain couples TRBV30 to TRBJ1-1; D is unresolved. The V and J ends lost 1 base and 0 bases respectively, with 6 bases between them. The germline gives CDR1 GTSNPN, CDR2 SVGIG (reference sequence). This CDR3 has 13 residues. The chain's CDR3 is CAWSEEMNTEAFF. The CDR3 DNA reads TGTGCCTGGAGTGAAGAAATGAACACTGAAGCTTTCTTT.

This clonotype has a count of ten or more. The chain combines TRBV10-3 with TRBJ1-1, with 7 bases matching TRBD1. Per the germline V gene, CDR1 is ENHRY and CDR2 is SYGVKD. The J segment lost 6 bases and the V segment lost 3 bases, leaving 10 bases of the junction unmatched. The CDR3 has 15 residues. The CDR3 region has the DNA TGTGCCATCAGTGAACCACAGGGGTTCTGGGCTGAAGCTTTCTTT. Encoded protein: CAISEPQGFWAEAFF.

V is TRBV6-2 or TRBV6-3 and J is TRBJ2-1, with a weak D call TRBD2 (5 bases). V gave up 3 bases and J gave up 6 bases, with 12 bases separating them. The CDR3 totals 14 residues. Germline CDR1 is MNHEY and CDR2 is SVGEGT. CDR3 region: CASSYILASNEQFF. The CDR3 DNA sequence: TGTGCCAGCAGTTATATATTAGCGAGCAATGAGCAGTTCTTC.

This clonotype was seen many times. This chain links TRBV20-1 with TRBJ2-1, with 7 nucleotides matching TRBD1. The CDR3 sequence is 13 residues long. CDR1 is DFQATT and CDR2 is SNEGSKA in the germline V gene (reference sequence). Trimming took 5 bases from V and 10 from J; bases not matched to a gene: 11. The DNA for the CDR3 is TGCAGTGCTCGTAGGACAGGACACGGGGAGCAGTTCTTC. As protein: CSARRTGHGEQFF.

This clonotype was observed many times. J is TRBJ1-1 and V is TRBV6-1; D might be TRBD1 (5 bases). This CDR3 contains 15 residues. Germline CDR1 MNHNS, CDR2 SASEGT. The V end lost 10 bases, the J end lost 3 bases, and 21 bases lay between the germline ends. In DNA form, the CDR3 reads TGTGCCATCGGAAGCGCCAGGGTGAAAGACACTGAAGCTTTCTTT. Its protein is CAIGSARVKDTEAFF.

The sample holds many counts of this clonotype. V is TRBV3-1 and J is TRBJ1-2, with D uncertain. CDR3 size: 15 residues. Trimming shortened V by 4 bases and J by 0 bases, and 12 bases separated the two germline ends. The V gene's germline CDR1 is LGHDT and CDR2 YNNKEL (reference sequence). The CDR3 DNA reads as TGTGCCAGCAGCCCAGTATCTTTAGCTAACTATGGCTACACCTTC. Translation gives CASSPVSLANYGYTF.

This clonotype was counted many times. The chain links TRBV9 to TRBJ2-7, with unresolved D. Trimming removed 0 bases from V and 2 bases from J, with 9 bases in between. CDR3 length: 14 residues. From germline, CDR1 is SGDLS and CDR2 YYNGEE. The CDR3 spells CASSVDNGAYEQYF. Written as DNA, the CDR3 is TGTGCCAGCAGCGTAGATAACGGAGCCTACGAGCAGTACTTC. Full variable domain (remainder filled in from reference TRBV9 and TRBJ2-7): DSGVTQTPKHLITATGQRVTLRCSPRSGDLSVYWYQQSLDQGLQFLIQYYNGEERAKGNILERFSAQQFPDLHSELNLSSLELGDSALYFCASSVDNGAYEQYFGPGTRLTVT.

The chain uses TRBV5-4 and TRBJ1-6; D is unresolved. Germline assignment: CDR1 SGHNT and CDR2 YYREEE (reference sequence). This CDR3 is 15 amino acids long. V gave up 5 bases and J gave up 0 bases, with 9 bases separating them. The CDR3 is CASRRISSYNSPLHF. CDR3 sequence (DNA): TGTGCCAGCAGGCGGATTAGCTCCTATAATTCACCCCTCCACTTT.

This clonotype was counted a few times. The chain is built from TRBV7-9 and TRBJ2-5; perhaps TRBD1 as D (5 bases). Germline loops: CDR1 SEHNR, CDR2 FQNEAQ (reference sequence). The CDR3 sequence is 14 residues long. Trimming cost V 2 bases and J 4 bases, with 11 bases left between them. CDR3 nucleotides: TGTGCCAGCAGCTTAAGGGGTAGAGGAGAGACCCAGTACTTC. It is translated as CASSLRGRGETQYF.

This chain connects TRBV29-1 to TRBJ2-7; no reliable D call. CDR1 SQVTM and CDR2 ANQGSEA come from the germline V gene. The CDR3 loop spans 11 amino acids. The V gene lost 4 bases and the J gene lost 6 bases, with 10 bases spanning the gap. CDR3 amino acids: CSVAGSAEQYF. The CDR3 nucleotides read TGCAGCGTTGCTGGGTCGGCCGAGCAGTACTTC.

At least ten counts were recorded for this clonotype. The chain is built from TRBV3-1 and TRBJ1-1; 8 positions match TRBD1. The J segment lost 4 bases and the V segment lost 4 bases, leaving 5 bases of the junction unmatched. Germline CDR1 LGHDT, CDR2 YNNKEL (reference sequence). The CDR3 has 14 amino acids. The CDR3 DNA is TGTGCCAGCAGCCCCGGGACAGGTTTCACTGAAGCTTTCTTT. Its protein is CASSPGTGFTEAFF.

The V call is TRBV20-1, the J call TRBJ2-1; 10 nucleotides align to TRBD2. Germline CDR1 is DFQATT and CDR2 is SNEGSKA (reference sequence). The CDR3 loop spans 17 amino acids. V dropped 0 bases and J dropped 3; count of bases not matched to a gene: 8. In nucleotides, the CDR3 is TGCAGTGCTAGAGACTACCAACTAGCGGGGAACTACAATGAGCAGTTCTTC. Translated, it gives CSARDYQLAGNYNEQFF.

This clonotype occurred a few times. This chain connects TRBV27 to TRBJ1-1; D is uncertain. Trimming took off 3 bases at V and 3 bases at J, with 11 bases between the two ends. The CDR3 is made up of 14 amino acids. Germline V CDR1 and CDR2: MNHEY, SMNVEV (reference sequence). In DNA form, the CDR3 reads TGTGCCAGCAGTTTTTTCGGGTCAGACACTGAAGCTTTCTTT. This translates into CASSFFGSDTEAFF.

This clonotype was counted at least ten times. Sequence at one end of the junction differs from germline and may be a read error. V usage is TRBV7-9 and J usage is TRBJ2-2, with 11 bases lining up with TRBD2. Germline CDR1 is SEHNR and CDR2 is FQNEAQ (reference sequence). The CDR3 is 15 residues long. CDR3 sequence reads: CASSVAGGRTGELFF. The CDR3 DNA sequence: TGTGCCAGCAGCGTAGCGGGGGGGCGCACCGGGGAGCTGTTTTTT.